Below are 18 T cell receptor beta chains sequenced from a single sample in a study of cytomegalovirus exposure and HLA in healthy donors. Use of 60 Vbeta and 13 Jbeta primers characterized the PCR. Clones were sequenced by immunoSEQ multiplex PCR, and TCRdb holds only the in-frame ones, with some missing. Altogether 110,000 to 150,000 clones are present, about three quarters being singletons, with the ten largest covering over 13%. Sequencing used PBMCs. Source of these receptors: a human donor in good health.

This clone was found a few times. V and J are TRBV7-9 and TRBJ2-7; 10 bases line up with TRBD2. The V gene end was trimmed by 1 base and the J gene end by 4 bases; junction bases not matched to a gene: 4. This CDR3 contains 15 residues. CDR1 is SEHNR and CDR2 is FQNEAQ in the germline V gene (reference sequence). The CDR3 spells CASSLGLAGVYEQYF. The CDR3 coding sequence is TGTGCCAGCAGCTTAGGGCTAGCGGGGGTTTACGAGCAGTACTTC.

The V and J genes are TRBV4-2 and TRBJ2-7; TRBD2 agrees at 11 bases. Germline CDR1 and CDR2: LGHNA and YNFKEQ. V trimming: 0 bases; J trimming: 0 bases; junction bases outside the gene matches: 7. The CDR3 spans 18 residues. Written as DNA, the CDR3 is TGTGCCAGCAGCCAAGAACCGGGACTAGCGGAGAGCTCCTACGAGCAGTACTTC. It codes for CASSQEPGLAESSYEQYF.

This chain links TRBV10-3 with TRBJ2-1, with D possibly TRBD1 on 5 matching bases. The V gene lost 6 bases and the J gene lost 0 bases, with 15 bases spanning the gap. CDR1 ENHRY and CDR2 SYGVKD come from the germline V gene. The CDR3 has 16 amino acids. Here the CDR3 reads CAISTSRGSSYNEQFF. CDR3 bases: TGTGCCATCAGCACAAGTAGGGGAAGCTCCTACAATGAGCAGTTCTTC.

This chain links TRBV29-1 with TRBJ2-7; 8 bases align to TRBD1. CDR3 length equals 14 residues. Germline V CDR1 and CDR2: SQVTM, ANQGSEA. With 6 bases clipped from V and 7 bases from J, the junction kept 14 bases outside the gene matches. As DNA, the CDR3 is TGCAGCGTGGCCCAGACAGGGGTCCTTAGTGAGCAGTACTTC. Translated, it gives CSVAQTGVLSEQYF.

V gene TRBV18 combines with J gene TRBJ1-6; 7 bases fit TRBD1. The germline V gene has CDR1 KGHSH and CDR2 LQKENI. The CDR3 consists of 13 residues. V trimming: 5 bases; J trimming: 8 bases; junction bases outside the gene matches: 3. As DNA, the CDR3 is TGTGCCAGCTCATCCGACAGGGATTCACCCCTCCACTTT. Protein sequence: CASSSDRDSPLHF.

The chain joins TRBV6-5 to TRBJ2-7; a weak D match, TRBD2 (5 bases). Trimming took off 6 bases at V and 0 bases at J, with 15 bases between the two ends. This CDR3 is built from 15 residues. The germline V gene has CDR1 MNHEY and CDR2 SVGAGI. The CDR3 spells CASRPPEVSSYEQYF. The CDR3 bases are TGTGCCAGCAGACCGCCGGAGGTGAGCTCCTACGAGCAGTACTTC.

Points on this clone: It is likely a read error, because the conserved phenylalanine at the end of the CDR3 is missing. The limits of the CDR3 on the DNA are not certain, so only TCRdb's listed CDR3 is given. This chain uses TRBV6-1 with TRBJ2-4; no DNA check was done on the table's D call, TRBD1. The CDR3 is 11 residues long, ends included. The germline CDR1 and CDR2 sequences are MNHNS and SASEGT. CDR3 region: CASRGDTPCIL.

The table lists this clone with a few counts. The chain combines TRBV5-4 with TRBJ2-6, with D possibly matching TRBD1 (6 bases). Germline V CDR1 and CDR2: SGHNT, YYREEE (reference sequence). V was cut by 5 bases and J by 2 bases, with 11 bases left in between. CDR3 length: 15 residues. The DNA of the CDR3 is TGTGCCAGCAGTTTACAGGGAGCTGGGGCCAACGTCCTGACTTTC. This sequence encodes CASSLQGAGANVLTF.

The V gene is TRBV2, the J gene TRBJ2-3; possibly TRBD2 for D (5 bases). Trimming took off 11 bases at V and 0 bases at J, with 15 bases between the two ends. The CDR3 totals 14 residues. The germline gives CDR1 SNHLY, CDR2 FYNNEI. Written as DNA, the CDR3 is TGTGCCTCAGCGAGGGCCCTTAGCACAGATACGCAGTATTTT. Protein product: CASARALSTDTQYF.

The J gene is TRBJ2-7, the V gene TRBV5-4, with D possibly being TRBD1 (6 bases). Per germline, CDR1 SGHNT and CDR2 YYREEE (reference sequence). CDR3 length: 15 amino acids. V gave up 1 base and J gave up 3 bases, with 14 bases separating them. The CDR3: CASSLFGQPYYEQYF. CDR3 sequence (DNA): TGTGCCAGCAGCTTGTTCGGACAGCCATACTACGAGCAGTACTTC.

This clone has only a few counts. J is TRBJ2-7 and V is TRBV27; 10 positions match TRBD2. Per germline, CDR1 MNHEY and CDR2 SMNVEV (reference sequence). The ends lost 9 bases at V and 2 bases at J; junction bases unmatched: 16. The CDR3 spans 17 residues. The chain's CDR3 is CASTLIKGLASTYEQYF. Written as DNA, the CDR3 is TGTGCCAGTACTTTAATCAAGGGACTAGCGAGTACCTACGAGCAGTACTTC.

V gene TRBV6-5 combines with J gene TRBJ1-3; D not certain. This CDR3 spans 14 amino acids. From germline, CDR1 is MNHEY and CDR2 SVGAGI. The V end was cut by 10 bases, the J end by 0 bases, with 13 bases between. CDR3 coding DNA: TGTGCCACTCTCGCCAGGTTCTCTGGAAACACCATATATTTT. As protein: CATLARFSGNTIYF.

CDR3 nucleotides: TGTGCCAGCATAGCGGGAGGGAGCACAGATACGCAGTATTTT. Its protein is CASIAGGSTDTQYF. The gene calls are TRBV27 and TRBJ2-3; 11 positions match TRBD2. Germline loops: CDR1 MNHEY, CDR2 SMNVEV (reference sequence). V was pared by 7 bases and J by 0 bases, with 0 bases of the junction left unmatched. The CDR3 has 14 residues.

V and J are TRBV19 and TRBJ1-4; 7 positions match TRBD1. Germline V lookup: CDR1 LNHDA, CDR2 SQIVND (reference sequence). This CDR3 spans 14 amino acids. The V segment lost 5 bases and the J segment 8 bases; nucleotides outside the gene matches: 8. The CDR3 sequence: CASSPDRRTEKLFF. CDR3 coding DNA: TGTGCCAGTAGTCCGGACAGGCGGACAGAAAAACTGTTTTTT.

This chain connects TRBV10-2 to TRBJ2-2; 8 nucleotides agree with TRBD1. The CDR3 contains 15 residues. The V gene end was trimmed by 5 bases and the J gene end by 1 base; junction bases not matched to a gene: 3. From germline, CDR1 is WSHSY and CDR2 SAAADI. The CDR3 region has the DNA TGCGCCAGCAGTCCTGACAGGGGGAACACCGGGGAGCTGTTTTTT. Its protein product is CASSPDRGNTGELFF.

This sequence joins TRBV2 and TRBJ2-1; 7 positions match TRBD2. CDR3 length equals 15 residues. The germline gives CDR1 SNHLY, CDR2 FYNNEI. Germline trimming cut 2 bases from V and 5 bases from J; bases unmatched to any gene: 6. CDR3 coding DNA: TGTGCCAGCAGTGAATCGGGCGGGGGTAACAATGAGCAGTTCTTC. Protein: CASSESGGGNNEQFF.

This clone has just a few counts. The rearrangement uses TRBV4-1 and TRBJ2-5, with a possible D match to TRBD2 (5 bases). The CDR3 is made up of 16 amino acids. Per the germline V gene, CDR1 is MGHRA and CDR2 is YSYEKL. The germline V and J ends were trimmed by 2 bases and 5 bases, with 18 bases remaining between them. CDR3 in amino acids: CASSQSRAGPRETQYF. The CDR3 nucleotides read TGCGCCAGCAGCCAATCGAGGGCCGGTCCGCGGGAGACCCAGTACTTC.

This chain connects TRBV28 to TRBJ2-4; TRBD1 might be the D (6 bases). The CDR3 has 16 amino acids. V lost 5 bases and J lost 0, with 14 bases in between. Per the germline V gene, CDR1 is MDHEN and CDR2 is SYDVKM. The CDR3: CASSPTGRRAKNIQYF. The DNA of the CDR3 is TGTGCCAGCAGTCCAACAGGGCGAAGAGCCAAAAACATTCAGTACTTC.